The clone carrying this T cell receptor (beta chain) occurred many times. MiXCR, applied by TCRdb to the 5' RACE reads, yields one record per CDR3 protein. The repertoire holds approximately 350,000 distinct CDR3 sequences, roughly 13% seen once, with over 20% in the top ten. The CDR3 extends over 12 amino acids. CDR1 and CDR2 from the germline V gene are DFQATT and SNEGSKA (reference sequence). Trimming removed 7 bases at V and 0 bases at J, with 7 bases between. This specimen comes from a study of T-cell memory formation after mild COVID-19. As for the study in general: The study found TCR clusters largely donor specific.

This TCR was recovered from a man between 18 and 35 years old who had mild COVID-19 (a few samples of this study predate the infection). Cell type and time point are not known. The chain employs TRBV20-1 and TRBJ2-4; no reliable D call. Sequencing was performed on PBMCs or a T cell subset sorted from them (not recorded which). The chain's CDR3 is CSGGLAKNIQYF. The CDR3 DNA reads TGCAGTGGAGGCTTAGCCAAAAACATTCAGTACTTC.